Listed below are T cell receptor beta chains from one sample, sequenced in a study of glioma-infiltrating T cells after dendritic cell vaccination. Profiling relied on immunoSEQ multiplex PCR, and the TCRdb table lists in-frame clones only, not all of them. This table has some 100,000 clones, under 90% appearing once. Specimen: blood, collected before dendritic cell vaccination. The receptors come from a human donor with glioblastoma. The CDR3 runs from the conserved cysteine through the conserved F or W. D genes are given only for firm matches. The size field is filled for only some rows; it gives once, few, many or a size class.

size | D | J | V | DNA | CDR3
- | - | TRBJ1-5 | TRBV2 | TGTGCCAGCAGTGAGTTTGGCCAGCCCCAGCATTTT | CASSEFGQPQHF
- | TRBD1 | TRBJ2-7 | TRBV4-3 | TGCGCCAGCAGCCAAGATTCGGGGACAGGGGGCTACGAGCAGTACTTC | CASSQDSGTGGYEQYF
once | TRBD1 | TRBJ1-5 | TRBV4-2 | TGTGCCAGCGCGAACAGGGGGGGACAGCCCCAGCATTTT | CASANRGGQPQHF
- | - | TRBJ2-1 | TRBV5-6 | TGTGCCAGCAGCTTAATGCGGGACTCCCTTTTCGATGAGCAGTTCTTC | CASSLMRDSLFDEQFF
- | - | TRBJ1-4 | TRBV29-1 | TGCAGCGTTGCTGTTAGAAGTGAAAAACTGTTTTTT | CSVAVRSEKLFF
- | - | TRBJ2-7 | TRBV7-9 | TGTGCCAGCAGCTTAGGCACTCACTCCTACGAGCAGTACTTC | CASSLGTHSYEQYF
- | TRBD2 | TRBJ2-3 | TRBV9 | TGTGCCAGCAGCGTAGGGCCTTTCCGGGAGGGAGATACGCAGTATTTT | CASSVGPFREGDTQYF
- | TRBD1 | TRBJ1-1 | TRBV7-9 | TGTGCCAGCAGCCCTCTAACAGGGGGGATCGAAGCTTTCTTT | CASSPLTGGIEAFF
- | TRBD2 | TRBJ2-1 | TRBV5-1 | TGCGCCAGTTCCGATTCTAGCGGAGTGTACAATGAGCAGTTCTTC | CASSDSSGVYNEQFF
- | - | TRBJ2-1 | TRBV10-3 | TGTGCCATCAGTGAGGCGGTAGTGCGAGATTCCTACAATGAGCAGTTCTTC | CAISEAVVRDSYNEQFF
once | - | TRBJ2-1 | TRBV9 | TGTGCCAGCAGCTGGGTAGGAGGGGACAATGAGCAGTTCTTC | CASSWVGGDNEQFF
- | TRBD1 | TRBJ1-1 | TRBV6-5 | TGTGCCAGCAGTCCACAACAGGGGACTGAAGCTTTCTTT | CASSPQQGTEAFF
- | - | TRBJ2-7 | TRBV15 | TGTGCCACCAGCAGACCCTCCCGGGACGAGCAGTACTTC | CATSRPSRDEQYF
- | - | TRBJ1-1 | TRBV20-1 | TGCAGTAGTTTCAAGGGGACTGAAGCTTTCTTT | CSSFKGTEAFF
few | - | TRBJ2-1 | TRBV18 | TGTGCCAGCTCACCAACCGGGGGAGAAAAGGAGCAGTTCTTC | CASSPTGGEKEQFF
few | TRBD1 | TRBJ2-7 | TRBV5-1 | TGCGCCAGCAGCTTGGGGGACAGGGGGCTTTACGAGCAGTACTTC | CASSLGDRGLYEQYF
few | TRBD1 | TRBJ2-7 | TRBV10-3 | TGTGCCATCAGTGACGGGACAGCCTACGAGCAGTACTTC | CAISDGTAYEQYF
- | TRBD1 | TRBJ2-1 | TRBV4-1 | TGCGCCAGCAGCCAAGGACAGGGGTCACTCAATGAGCAGTTCTTC | CASSQGQGSLNEQFF
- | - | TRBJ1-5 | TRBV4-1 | TGCGCCAGCAGCCAAGATGCAGGGAGCAATCAGCCCCAGCATTTT | CASSQDAGSNQPQHF
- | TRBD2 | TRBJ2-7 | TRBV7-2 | TGTGCCAGCAGCCAAAGCGGGACCCCCTACGAGCAGTACTTC | CASSQSGTPYEQYF
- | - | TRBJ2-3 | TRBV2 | TGTGCCAGCAAGGGGCCGGGGGACGAGGATACGCAGTATTTT | CASKGPGDEDTQYF
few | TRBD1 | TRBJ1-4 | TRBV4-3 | TGCGCCAGCAGCCAAGACGGTTTGACAGGGCAGAATGAAAAACTGTTTTTT | CASSQDGLTGQNEKLFF
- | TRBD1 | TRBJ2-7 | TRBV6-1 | TGTGCCAGCAGTGAGGGGACAGGGGGGTCCTACGAGCAGTACTTC | CASSEGTGGSYEQYF
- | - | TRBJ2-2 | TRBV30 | TGTGCCTGGACGCGACAGGCTAACACCGGGGAGCTGTTTTTT | CAWTRQANTGELFF
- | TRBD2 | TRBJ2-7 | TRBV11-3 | TGTGCCAGCAGCTTCACTAGCGGGAGTCACGAGCAGTACTTC | CASSFTSGSHEQYF
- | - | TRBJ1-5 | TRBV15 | TGTGCCACCAGCAGAGGGGACATTAATCAGCCCCAGCATTTT | CATSRGDINQPQHF
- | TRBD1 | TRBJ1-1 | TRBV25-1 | TGTGCCAGCAGTTGGACAGGGGGTTCTCCCACTGAAGCTTTCTTT | CASSWTGGSPTEAFF
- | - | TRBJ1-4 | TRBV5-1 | TGCGCCAGCAGCTTGGGCCCCGGGCCGGGGACTAATGAAAAACTGTTTTTT | CASSLGPGPGTNEKLFF
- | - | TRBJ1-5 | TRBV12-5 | TGTGCTAGTGGTTTAGGAGGGGATCAGCCCCAGCATTTT | CASGLGGDQPQHF
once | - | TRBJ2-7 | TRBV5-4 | TGTGCCAGCAGCAGTACTAAGACCCCAGGGGAGCAGTACTTC | CASSSTKTPGEQYF
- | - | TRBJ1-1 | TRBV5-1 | TGCGCCAGCAGCTTCAGGGGTTCCACTGAAGCTTTCTTT | CASSFRGSTEAFF
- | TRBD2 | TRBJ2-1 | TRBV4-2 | TGTGCCAGCAGCCACTCCGGGACTAGCAGCCTCAATGAGCAGTTCTTC | CASSHSGTSSLNEQFF
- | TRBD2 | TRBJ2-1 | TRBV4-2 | TGTGCCAGCAGCCACTCAAGGACTAGCGGCAACAATGAGCAGTTCTTC | CASSHSRTSGNNEQFF
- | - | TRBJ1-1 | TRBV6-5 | TGTGCCAGCACAGAGACAGGTCCTTGGACTGAAGCTTTCTTT | CASTETGPWTEAFF
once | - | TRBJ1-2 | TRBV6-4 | TGTGCCAGCAGTCGTGCAGGGGAAGGCTACACCTTC | CASSRAGEGYTF
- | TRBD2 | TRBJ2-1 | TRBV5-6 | TGTGCCAGCAGCTCCCCTCGTAGCGGGACCCTTTACAATGAGCAGTTCTTC | CASSSPRSGTLYNEQFF
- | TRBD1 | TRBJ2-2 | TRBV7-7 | TGTGCCAGCAGCCCTCATAGACAGGGATTAGACACCGGGGAGCTGTTTTTT | CASSPHRQGLDTGELFF
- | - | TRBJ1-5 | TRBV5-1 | TGCGCCAGCAGCTTTGGGACGGGGAGGGATCAGCCCCAGCATTTT | CASSFGTGRDQPQHF
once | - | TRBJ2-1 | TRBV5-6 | TGTGCCAGCAGCTTGGGATCCGGGAATGAGCAGTTCTTC | CASSLGSGNEQFF
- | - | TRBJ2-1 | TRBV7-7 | TGTGCCAGCAGCCAAGGGGATAGCTCCTACAATGAGCAGTTCTTC | CASSQGDSSYNEQFF
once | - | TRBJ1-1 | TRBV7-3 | TGTGCCAGCAGCTTATTCGCGGGGGACACTGAAGCTTTCTTT | CASSLFAGDTEAFF